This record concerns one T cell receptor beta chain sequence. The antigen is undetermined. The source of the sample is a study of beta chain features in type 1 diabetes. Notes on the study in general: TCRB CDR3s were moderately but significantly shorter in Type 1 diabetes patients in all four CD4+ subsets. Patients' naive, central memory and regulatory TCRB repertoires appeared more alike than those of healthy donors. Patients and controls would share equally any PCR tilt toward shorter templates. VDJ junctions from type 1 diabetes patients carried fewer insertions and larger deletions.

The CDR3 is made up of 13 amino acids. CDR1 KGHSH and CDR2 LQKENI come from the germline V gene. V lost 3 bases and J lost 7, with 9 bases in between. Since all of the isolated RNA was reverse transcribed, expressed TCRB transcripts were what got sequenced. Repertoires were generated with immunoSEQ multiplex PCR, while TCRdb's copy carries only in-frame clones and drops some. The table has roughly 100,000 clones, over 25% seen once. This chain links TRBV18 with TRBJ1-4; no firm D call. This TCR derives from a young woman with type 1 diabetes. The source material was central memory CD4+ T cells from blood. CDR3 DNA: TGTGCCAGCTCACCTGGGGAGGGTGAAAAACTGTTTTTT. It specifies CASSPGEGEKLFF.